The sample holds one count of the clone carrying this T cell receptor (beta chain). What it binds is not known. The data belong to a study of T cell responses to AZD1222 COVID-19 vaccine. Clones were sequenced by immunoSEQ multiplex PCR, and TCRdb holds only the in-frame ones, with some missing. The sample includes about 97,000 clones, roughly nine tenths of them seen just once. General observations from the study: Compared with day 0, the breadth and depth of the Spike-specific TCR repertoire rose significantly after two doses of AZD1222.

This CDR3 comprises 13 residues. Trimming shortened V by 2 bases and J by 5 bases, and 7 bases separated the two germline ends. The rearrangement joins TRBV12-3 or TRBV12-4 to TRBJ1-5; D gene unclear. The source of this sequence is an adult in good health. Specimen: peripheral blood, collected on day 0 of AZD1222 vaccination. Here the CDR3 reads CASSLIGHQPQHF. The CDR3 DNA is TGTGCCAGCAGTTTAATAGGCCATCAGCCCCAGCATTTT.